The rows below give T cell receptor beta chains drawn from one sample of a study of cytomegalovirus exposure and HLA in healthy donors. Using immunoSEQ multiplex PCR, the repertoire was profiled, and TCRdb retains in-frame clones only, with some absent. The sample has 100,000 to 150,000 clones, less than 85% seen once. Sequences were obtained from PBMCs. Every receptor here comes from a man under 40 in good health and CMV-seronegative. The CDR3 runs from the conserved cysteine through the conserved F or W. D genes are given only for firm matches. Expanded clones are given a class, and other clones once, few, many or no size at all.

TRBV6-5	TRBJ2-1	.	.	TGTGCCAGCCACGGTGGTAGCTCCTACAATGAGCAGTTCTTC	CASHGGSSYNEQFF
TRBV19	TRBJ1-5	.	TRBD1	TGTGCCAGTAGTATTTACAGGGGTAGCAATCAGCCCCAGCATTTT	CASSIYRGSNQPQHF
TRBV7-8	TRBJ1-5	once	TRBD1	TGTGCCAGCAGCTTAGGTTTCTTACAGGGGGCCGGGTCAGGCAATCAGCCCCAGAATTTT	CASSLGFLQGAGSGNQPQNF
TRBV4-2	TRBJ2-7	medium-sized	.	TGTGCCAGCAGCCAAGAGAGCGCCCCCTCCTACGAGCAGTACTTC	CASSQESAPSYEQYF
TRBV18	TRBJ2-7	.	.	TGTGCCAGCTCACCATTCACGGGAGCCTATGAAAGCTCCTACGAGCAGTACTTC	CASSPFTGAYESSYEQYF
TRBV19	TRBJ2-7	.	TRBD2	TGTGCCAGTAGTGGACTAGCGGGAGGTGAGCAGTACTTC	CASSGLAGGEQYF
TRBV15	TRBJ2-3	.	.	TGTGCCACCAGCAGGGCCACGGGGGTAGTAGATACGCAGTATTTT	CATSRATGVVDTQYF
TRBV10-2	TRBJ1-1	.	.	TGCGCCAGCAGTGAGTATGGCAGAGGGAACACTGAAGCTTTCTTT	CASSEYGRGNTEAFF
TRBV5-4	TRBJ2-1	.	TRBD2	TGTGCCAGCAGCTTCACTAGCGGTTTGAGCTCCTACAATGAGCAGTTCTTC	CASSFTSGLSSYNEQFF
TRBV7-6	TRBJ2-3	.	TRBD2	TGTGCCAGCAGCCTCACCGCGGGAGGGTTGAGCACAGATACGCAGTATTTT	CASSLTAGGLSTDTQYF
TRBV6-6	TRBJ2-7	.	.	TGTGCCAGCCTATGGGCCAGGGACACCTCCTACGAGCAGTACTTC	CASLWARDTSYEQYF
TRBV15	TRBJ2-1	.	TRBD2	TGTGCCACCAGCAGACGACTAGCGGGAGAATACAATGAGCAGTTCTTC	CATSRRLAGEYNEQFF
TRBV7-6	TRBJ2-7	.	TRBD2	TGTGCCAGCAGCCCCCGGACTAGCGGGGGATTCTACGAGCAGTACTTC	CASSPRTSGGFYEQYF
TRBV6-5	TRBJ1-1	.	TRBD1	TGTGCCAGCAGTTTACAGGGGTCGAACACTGAAGCTTTCTTT	CASSLQGSNTEAFF
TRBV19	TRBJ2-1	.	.	TGTGCCAGTAGTCGGTCCAATGAGCAGTTCTTC	CASSRSNEQFF
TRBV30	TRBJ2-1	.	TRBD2	TGTGCCTCGGACACTAGCGGGAATTACAATGAGCAGTTCTTC	CASDTSGNYNEQFF
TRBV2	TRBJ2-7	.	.	TGTGCCAGCAGGGAAGACATCCGCTCCTACGAGCAGTACTTC	CASREDIRSYEQYF